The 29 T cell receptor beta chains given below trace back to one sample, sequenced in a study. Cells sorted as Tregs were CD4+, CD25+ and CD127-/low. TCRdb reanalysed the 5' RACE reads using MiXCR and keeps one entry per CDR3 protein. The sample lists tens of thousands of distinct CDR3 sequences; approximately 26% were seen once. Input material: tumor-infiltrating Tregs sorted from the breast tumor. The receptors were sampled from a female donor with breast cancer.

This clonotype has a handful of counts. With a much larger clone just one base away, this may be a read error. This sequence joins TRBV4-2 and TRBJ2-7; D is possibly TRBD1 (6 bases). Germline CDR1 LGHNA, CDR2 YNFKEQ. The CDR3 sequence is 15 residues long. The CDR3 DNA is TGTGCCGGCAGCCATGAAGGGGGTCAGGTTTACGAGCAGTACTTC. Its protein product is CAGSHEGGQVYEQYF.

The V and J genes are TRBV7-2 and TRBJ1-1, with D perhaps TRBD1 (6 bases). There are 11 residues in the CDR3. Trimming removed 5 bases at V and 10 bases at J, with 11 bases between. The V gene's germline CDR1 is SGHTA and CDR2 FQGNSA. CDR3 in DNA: TGTGCCAGCAGCCCGGACAGCCCAGCTTTCTTT. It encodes CASSPDSPAFF. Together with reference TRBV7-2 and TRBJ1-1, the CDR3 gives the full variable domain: GAGVSQSPSNKVTEKGKDVELRCDPISGHTALYWYRQSLGQGLEFLIYFQGNSAPDKSGLPSDRFSAERTGGSVSTLTIQRTQQEDSAVYLCASSPDSPAFFGQGTRLTVV.

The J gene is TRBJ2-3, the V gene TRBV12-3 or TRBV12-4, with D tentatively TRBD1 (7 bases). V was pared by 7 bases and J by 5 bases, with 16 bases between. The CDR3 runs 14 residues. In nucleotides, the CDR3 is TGTGCCAGCACCCTTTGGGGGGACAGAGATACGCAGTATTTT. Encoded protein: CASTLWGDRDTQYF.

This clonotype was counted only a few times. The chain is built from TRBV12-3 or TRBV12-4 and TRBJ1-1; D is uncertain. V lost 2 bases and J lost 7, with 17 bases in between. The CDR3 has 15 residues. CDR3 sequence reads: CASSLLVGGGGEAFF. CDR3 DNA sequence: TGTGCCAGCAGTTTACTGGTCGGCGGTGGAGGTGAAGCTTTCTTT.

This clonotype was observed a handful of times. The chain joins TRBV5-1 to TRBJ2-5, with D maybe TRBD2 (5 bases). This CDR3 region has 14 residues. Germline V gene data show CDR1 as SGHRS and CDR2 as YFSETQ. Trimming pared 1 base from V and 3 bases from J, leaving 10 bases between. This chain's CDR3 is CASSLQDSEETQYF. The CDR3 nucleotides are TGCGCCAGCAGCTTGCAGGACTCGGAAGAGACCCAGTACTTC. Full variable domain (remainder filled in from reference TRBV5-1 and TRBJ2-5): KAGVTQTPRYLIKTRGQQVTLSCSPISGHRSVSWYQQTPGQGLQFLFEYFSETQRNKGNFPGRFSGRQFSNSRSEMNVSTLELGDSALYLCASSLQDSEETQYFGPGTRLLVL.

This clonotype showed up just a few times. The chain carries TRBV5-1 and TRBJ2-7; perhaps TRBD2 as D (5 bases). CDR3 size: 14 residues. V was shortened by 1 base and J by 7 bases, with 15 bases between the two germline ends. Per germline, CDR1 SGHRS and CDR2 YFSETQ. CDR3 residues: CASSLSGSMGEQYF. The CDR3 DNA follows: TGCGCCAGCAGCTTGTCGGGGTCAATGGGGGAGCAGTACTTC.

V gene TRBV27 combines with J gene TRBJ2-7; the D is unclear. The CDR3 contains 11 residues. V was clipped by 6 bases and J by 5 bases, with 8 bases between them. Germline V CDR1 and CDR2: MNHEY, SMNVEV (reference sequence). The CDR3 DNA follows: TGTGCCAGCAGCGGCGGCCACGAGCAGTACTTC. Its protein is CASSGGHEQYF.

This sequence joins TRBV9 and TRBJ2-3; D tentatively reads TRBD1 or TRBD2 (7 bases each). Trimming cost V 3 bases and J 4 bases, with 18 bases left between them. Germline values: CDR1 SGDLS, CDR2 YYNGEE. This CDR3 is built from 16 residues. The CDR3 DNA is TGTGCCAGCAGCGCCGAGACAGGGAGGGACGCAGATACGCAGTATTTT. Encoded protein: CASSAETGRDADTQYF.

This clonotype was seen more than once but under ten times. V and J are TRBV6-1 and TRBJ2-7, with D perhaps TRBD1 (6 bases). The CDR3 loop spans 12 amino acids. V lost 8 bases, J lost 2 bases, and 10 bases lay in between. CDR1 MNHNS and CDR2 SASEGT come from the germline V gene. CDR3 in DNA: TGTGCCAGCCGGACAGAACCCTACGAGCAGTACTTC. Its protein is CASRTEPYEQYF.

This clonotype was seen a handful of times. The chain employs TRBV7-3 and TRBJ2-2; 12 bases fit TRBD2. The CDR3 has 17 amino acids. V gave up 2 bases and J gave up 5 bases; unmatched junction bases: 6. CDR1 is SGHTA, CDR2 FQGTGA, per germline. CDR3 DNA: TGTGCCAGCAGCTTATCTCGACTAGCGGGAGATACCGGGGAGCTGTTTTTT. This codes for CASSLSRLAGDTGELFF.

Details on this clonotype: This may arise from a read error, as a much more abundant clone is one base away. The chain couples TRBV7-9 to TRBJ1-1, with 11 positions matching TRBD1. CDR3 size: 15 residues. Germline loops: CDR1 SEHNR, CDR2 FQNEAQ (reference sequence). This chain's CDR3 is CASSPRDRGNTKAFF. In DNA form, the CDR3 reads TGTGCCAGCAGCCCCAGGGACAGGGGGAACACTAAAGCTTTCTTT.

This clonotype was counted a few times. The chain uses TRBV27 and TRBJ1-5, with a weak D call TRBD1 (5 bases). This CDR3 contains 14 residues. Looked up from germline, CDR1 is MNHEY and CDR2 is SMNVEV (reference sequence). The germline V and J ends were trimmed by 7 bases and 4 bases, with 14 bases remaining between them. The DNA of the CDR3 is TGTGCCAGCAAAACAGGAGGTGGTAATCAGCCCCAGCATTTT. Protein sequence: CASKTGGGNQPQHF.

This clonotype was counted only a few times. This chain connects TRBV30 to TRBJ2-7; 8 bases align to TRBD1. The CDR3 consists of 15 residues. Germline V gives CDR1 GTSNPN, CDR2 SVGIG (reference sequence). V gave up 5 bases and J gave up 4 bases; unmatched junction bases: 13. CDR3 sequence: CAWSMPGTGLYEQYF. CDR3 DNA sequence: TGTGCCTGGTCAATGCCCGGGACAGGTCTGTACGAGCAGTACTTC.

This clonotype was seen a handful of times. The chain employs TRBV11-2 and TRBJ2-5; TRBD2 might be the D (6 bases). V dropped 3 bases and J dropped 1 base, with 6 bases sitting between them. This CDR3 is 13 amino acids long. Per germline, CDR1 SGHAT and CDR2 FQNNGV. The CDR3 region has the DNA TGTGCCAGCAGCTTCGGGAGCCAAGAGACCCAGTACTTC. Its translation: CASSFGSQETQYF.

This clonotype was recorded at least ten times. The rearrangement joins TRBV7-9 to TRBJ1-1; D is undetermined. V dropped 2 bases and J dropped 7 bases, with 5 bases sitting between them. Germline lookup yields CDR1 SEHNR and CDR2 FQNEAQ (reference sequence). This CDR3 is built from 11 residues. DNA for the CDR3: TGTGCCAGCAGCTTACGCAGTGAAGCTTTCTTT. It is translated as CASSLRSEAFF.

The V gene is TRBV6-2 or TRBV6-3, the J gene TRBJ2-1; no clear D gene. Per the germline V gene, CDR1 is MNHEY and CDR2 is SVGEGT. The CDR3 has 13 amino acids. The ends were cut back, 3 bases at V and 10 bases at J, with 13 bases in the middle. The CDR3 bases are TGTGCCAGCAGTTATCGCCAAGCGCTCGAGCAGTTCTTC. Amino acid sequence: CASSYRQALEQFF.

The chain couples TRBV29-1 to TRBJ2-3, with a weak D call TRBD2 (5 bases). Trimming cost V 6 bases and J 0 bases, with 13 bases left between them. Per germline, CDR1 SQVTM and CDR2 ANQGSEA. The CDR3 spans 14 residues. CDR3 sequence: CSVAMGGSTDTQYF. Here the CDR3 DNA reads TGCAGCGTGGCAATGGGCGGGAGCACAGATACGCAGTATTTT.

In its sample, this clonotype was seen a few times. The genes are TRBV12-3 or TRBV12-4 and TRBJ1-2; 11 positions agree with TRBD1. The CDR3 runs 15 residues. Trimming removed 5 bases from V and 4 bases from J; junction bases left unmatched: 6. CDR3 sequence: CASSPGTGGSYGYTF. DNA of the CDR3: TGTGCCAGCAGTCCCGGGACAGGGGGAAGCTATGGCTACACCTTC.

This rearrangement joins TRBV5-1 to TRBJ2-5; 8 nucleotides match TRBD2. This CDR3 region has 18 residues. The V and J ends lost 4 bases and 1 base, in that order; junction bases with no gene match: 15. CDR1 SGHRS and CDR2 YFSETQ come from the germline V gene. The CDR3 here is CASSGPTFTLAGQETQYF. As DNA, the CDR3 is TGCGCCAGCAGCGGACCTACTTTCACCCTAGCGGGCCAAGAGACCCAGTACTTC.

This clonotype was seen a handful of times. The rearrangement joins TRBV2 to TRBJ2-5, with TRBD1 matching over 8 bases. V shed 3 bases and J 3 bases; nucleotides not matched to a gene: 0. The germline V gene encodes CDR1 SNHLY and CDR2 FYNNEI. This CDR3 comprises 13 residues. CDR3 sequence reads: CASSEDREETQYF. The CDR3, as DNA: TGTGCCAGCAGTGAGGACAGGGAAGAGACCCAGTACTTC.

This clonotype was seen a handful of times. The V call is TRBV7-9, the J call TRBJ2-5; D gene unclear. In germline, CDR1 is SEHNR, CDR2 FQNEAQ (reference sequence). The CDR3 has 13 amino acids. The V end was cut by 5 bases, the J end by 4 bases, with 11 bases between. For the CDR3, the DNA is TGTGCCAGCAGCCCAAGCGCTGGAGAGACCCAGTACTTC. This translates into CASSPSAGETQYF.

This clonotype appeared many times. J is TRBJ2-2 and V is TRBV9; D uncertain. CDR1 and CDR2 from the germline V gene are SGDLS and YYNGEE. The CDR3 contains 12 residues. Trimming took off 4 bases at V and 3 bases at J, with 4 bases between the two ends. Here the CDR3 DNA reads TGTGCCAGCAGCCCCCACACCGGGGAGCTGTTTTTT. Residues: CASSPHTGELFF.

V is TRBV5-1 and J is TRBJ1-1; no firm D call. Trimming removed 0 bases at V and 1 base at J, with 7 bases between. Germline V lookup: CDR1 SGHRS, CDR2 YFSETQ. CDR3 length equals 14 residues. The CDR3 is CASSLEAGNTEAFF. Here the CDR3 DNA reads TGCGCCAGCAGCTTGGAAGCGGGGAACACTGAAGCTTTCTTT.

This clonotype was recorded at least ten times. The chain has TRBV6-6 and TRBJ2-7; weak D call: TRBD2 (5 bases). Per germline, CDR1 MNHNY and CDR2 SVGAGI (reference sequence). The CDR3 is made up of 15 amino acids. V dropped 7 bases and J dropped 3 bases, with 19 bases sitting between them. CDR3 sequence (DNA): TGTGCCAGCACCCCTGACCTTGAGGGTTACTACGAGCAGTACTTC. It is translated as CASTPDLEGYYEQYF.

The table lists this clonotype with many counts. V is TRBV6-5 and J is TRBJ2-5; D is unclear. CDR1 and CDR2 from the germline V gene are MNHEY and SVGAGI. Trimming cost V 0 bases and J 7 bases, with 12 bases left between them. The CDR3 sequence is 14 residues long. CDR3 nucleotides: TGTGCCAGCAGTTACTCTGCAGCTAGGTGGACCCAGTACTTC. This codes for CASSYSAARWTQYF.

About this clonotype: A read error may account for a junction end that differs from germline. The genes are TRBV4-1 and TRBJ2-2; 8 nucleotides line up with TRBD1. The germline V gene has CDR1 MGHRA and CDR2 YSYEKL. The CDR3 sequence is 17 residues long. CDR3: CASSQAPGQANTGELFF. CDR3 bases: TGCGCCAGCAGTCAAGCGCCGGGACAGGCGAACACCGGGGAGCTGTTTTTT.

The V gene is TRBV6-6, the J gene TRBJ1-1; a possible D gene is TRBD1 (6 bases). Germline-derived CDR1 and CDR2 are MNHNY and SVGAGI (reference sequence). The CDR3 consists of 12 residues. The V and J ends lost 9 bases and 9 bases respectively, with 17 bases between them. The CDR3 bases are TGTGCCAGTAGACCTTTTCAGGGGAAAGCTTTCTTT. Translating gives CASRPFQGKAFF.

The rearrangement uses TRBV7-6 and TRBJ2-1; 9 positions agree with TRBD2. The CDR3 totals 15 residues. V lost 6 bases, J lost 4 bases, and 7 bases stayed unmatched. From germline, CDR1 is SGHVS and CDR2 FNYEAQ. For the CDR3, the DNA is TGTGCCAGCAGTTCGACTAGCGGAAAATACAATGAGCAGTTCTTC. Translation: CASSSTSGKYNEQFF.

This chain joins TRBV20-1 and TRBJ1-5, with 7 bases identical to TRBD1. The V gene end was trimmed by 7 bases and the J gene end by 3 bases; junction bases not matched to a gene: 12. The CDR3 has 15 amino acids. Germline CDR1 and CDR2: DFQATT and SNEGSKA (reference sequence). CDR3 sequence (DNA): TGCAGTGTCGCGACAGGGACGGGAAACAATCAGCCCCAGCATTTT. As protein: CSVATGTGNNQPQHF.